This TCR beta chain was recorded in a study of vaccination effects on CD4 cells after COVID-19. As for the study in general: A density of roughly 2 million PBMC per well was used; these cells were cultured with approximately 9.1 IU/ml IL-2 and around 9.6 ug/ml peptides.

TCRdb's copy holds only in-frame clones and misses some; the assay was immunoSEQ multiplex PCR. The table has around 40,000 clones, 65% to 70% seen once. Following culture for about ten days, CD4+ T cells were isolated. Half of the medium was exchanged for IL-2 medium on both days 3 and 7. A word on this clone: Its specificity is not known.

V shed 0 bases and J shed 4 bases, with 19 bases lying between them. CDR1 MGHRA and CDR2 YSYEKL come from the germline V gene. The CDR3 runs 17 residues. Study outcomes and limitations: Late post-vaccination samples showed marked contraction of infection- and vaccine-induced clones. Healthy vaccinees showed cross-reactivity with common cold coronaviruses in only 1 of 255 vaccine-induced clones.

The input for sequencing was CD4+ T cells from PBMCs cultured without peptide, taken before COVID-19 vaccination. The sequence was collected from a human donor who received a COVID-19 vaccine. V usage is TRBV4-1 and J usage is TRBJ2-7, with D unclear. The CDR3 nucleotides read TGCGCCAGCAGCCAAGATTCACTCAATTGGTTCCCGTACGAGCAGTACTTC. It codes for CASSQDSLNWFPYEQYF.